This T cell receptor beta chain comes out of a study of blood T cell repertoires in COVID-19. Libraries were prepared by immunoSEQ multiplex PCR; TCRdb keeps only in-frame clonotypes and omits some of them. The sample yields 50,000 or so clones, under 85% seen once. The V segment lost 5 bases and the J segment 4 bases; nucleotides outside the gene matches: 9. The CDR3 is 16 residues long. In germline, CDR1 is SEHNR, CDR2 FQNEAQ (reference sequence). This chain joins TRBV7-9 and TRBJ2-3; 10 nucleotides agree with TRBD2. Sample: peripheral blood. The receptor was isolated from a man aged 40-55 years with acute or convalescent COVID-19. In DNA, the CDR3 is TGTGCCAGCAGCCACAGTAGCGGGGGGTCCTCAGATACGCAGTATTTT. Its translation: CASSHSSGGSSDTQYF.